Each of the 19 T cell receptor beta chains below was sequenced from the same sample in a study of OX40 agonist ivuxolimab in advanced cancers. Generated by immunoSEQ multiplex PCR, the TCRdb table keeps only in-frame clones and is missing some. The sample holds around 69,000 clones; about 80% are singletons and the top ten take 0.7%. This specimen was CD4+ or CD8+ T cells sorted from blood, taken in a trial of the OX40 agonist ivuxolimab. The receptors here all came from an adult with an advanced solid tumor such as melanoma, head and neck, liver or kidney cancer.

V is TRBV7-8 and J is TRBJ2-1; D is unresolved. Trimming removed 2 bases at V and 9 bases at J, with 11 bases between. The germline CDR1 and CDR2 sequences are SGHVS and FQNEAQ. The CDR3 is 13 amino acids. The CDR3 DNA follows: TGTGCCAGCAGCTTAATCGGAACCGGTGAGCAGTTCTTC. Its translation is CASSLIGTGEQFF.

The rearrangement joins TRBV27 to TRBJ1-1, with D possibly TRBD1 on 5 matching bases. This CDR3 has 15 amino acids. Deletions cut 4 bases from V and 3 bases from J, with 15 bases between. In germline, CDR1 is MNHEY, CDR2 SMNVEV (reference sequence). The CDR3 DNA follows: TGTGCCAGCAGTTACCGGGGGTTGGGGGACACTGAAGCTTTCTTT. It specifies CASSYRGLGDTEAFF.

The J gene is TRBJ2-7, the V gene TRBV6-6; D may be TRBD1 (5 bases). The ends were cut back, 5 bases at V and 4 bases at J, with 12 bases in the middle. There are 13 residues in the CDR3. CDR1 is MNHNY and CDR2 is SVGAGI in the germline V gene (reference sequence). The CDR3 region is CASSRDRGYEQYF. CDR3 coding DNA: TGTGCCAGCAGTCGAGACAGAGGTTACGAGCAGTACTTC.

The chain has TRBV5-6 and TRBJ2-2; D gene ambiguous. V shed 1 base and J shed 6 bases, with 7 bases lying between them. The CDR3 length is 13 residues. Germline loops: CDR1 SGHDT, CDR2 YYEEEE. CDR3 nucleotide sequence: TGTGCCAGCAGCTTGTCCAGCCCCGGGGAGCTGTTTTTT. As protein: CASSLSSPGELFF.

This clone has more than one count but fewer than ten. This chain joins TRBV29-1 and TRBJ1-1, with TRBD1 matching over 9 bases. The CDR3 has 14 amino acids. After removal of 3 bases from V and 5 bases from J, the junction contained 7 bases not matched to a gene. The V gene's germline CDR1 is SQVTM and CDR2 ANQGSEA. The CDR3 DNA reads as TGCAGCGTTGACCCCGGGACAGGGTGGACTGAAGCTTTCTTT. Its translation: CSVDPGTGWTEAFF.

In nucleotides, the CDR3 is TGCAGCGTTGAGGACAGCTCCTACGAGCAGTACTTC. Translated, it gives CSVEDSSYEQYF. The rearrangement links TRBV29-1 to TRBJ2-7, with D possibly matching TRBD1 (6 bases). The CDR3 has 12 amino acids. The germline gives CDR1 SQVTM, CDR2 ANQGSEA. Between the trimmed V and J ends, which lost 3 bases and 0 bases, there was a span of 6 bases.

The rearrangement links TRBV6-1 to TRBJ2-5; D might be TRBD2 (6 bases). The CDR3 loop spans 14 amino acids. Germline CDR1 MNHNS, CDR2 SASEGT. Deletions cut 8 bases from V and 1 base from J, with 14 bases between. The CDR3 loop reads CASLLGGPQETQYF. The DNA of the CDR3 is TGTGCCAGCCTGCTGGGGGGTCCCCAAGAGACCCAGTACTTC.

This clone was detected a few times. V gene TRBV30 combines with J gene TRBJ1-5, with 7 bases fitting TRBD1. With 4 bases clipped from V and 7 bases from J, the junction kept 7 bases outside the gene matches. This CDR3 is built from 13 residues. Germline CDR1 is GTSNPN and CDR2 is SVGIG (reference sequence). The CDR3 coding sequence is TGTGCCTGGACGGCAGGGGGAAAACAGCCCCAGCATTTT. This gives the protein CAWTAGGKQPQHF.

This sequence joins TRBV5-1 and TRBJ2-3, with D possibly matching TRBD2 (6 bases). Germline V gene sequence: CDR1 SGHRS, CDR2 YFSETQ. The CDR3 consists of 14 residues. Between the trimmed V and J ends, which lost 4 bases and 6 bases, there was a span of 15 bases. DNA for the CDR3: TGCGCCAGCAGCCGTTCACCACGGGGGGATACGCAGTATTTT. Its translation: CASSRSPRGDTQYF.

The chain links TRBV11-2 to TRBJ2-7, with a possible D match to TRBD2 (5 bases). Germline V gene data show CDR1 as SGHAT and CDR2 as FQNNGV. The V gene lost 1 base and the J gene lost 7 bases, with 14 bases spanning the gap. The CDR3 runs to 14 residues. As DNA, the CDR3 is TGTGCCAGCAGCTTAGTGGTAGCGACGAGGGAGCAGTACTTC. This gives the protein CASSLVVATREQYF.

The chain has TRBV11-2 and TRBJ2-7; D ambiguous. The germline V and J ends were trimmed by 2 bases and 2 bases, with 13 bases remaining between them. The CDR3 has 15 amino acids. Germline V gene sequence: CDR1 SGHAT, CDR2 FQNNGV. In DNA form, the CDR3 reads TGTGCCAGCAGCTTAAGCCCGACGGATACCTACGAGCAGTACTTC. Protein product: CASSLSPTDTYEQYF.

The table lists this clone with a count of one. The gene calls are TRBV11-2 and TRBJ2-5; D might be TRBD1 or TRBD2, each matching 5 bases. The CDR3 has 16 amino acids. Looked up from germline, CDR1 is SGHAT and CDR2 is FQNNGV. Deletions cut 0 bases from V and 4 bases from J, with 15 bases between. CDR3 sequence reads: CASSLDLVRGVETQYF. The CDR3, as DNA: TGTGCCAGCAGCTTAGATTTGGTTCGAGGGGTAGAGACCCAGTACTTC. Supplemented by reference TRBV11-2 and TRBJ2-5, the full variable domain reads EAGVAQSPRYKIIEKRQSVAFWCNPISGHATLYWYQQILGQGPKLLIQFQNNGVVDDSQLPKDRFSAERLKGVDSTLKIQPAKLEDSAVYLCASSLDLVRGVETQYFGPGTRLLVL.

This clone is labeled as medium-sized (0.01 to 0.1%). Here the CDR3 reads CASSLAPPPTNTYEQYF. CDR3 sequence (DNA): TGTGCCAGCAGCTTAGCGCCGCCCCCAACTAACACCTACGAGCAGTACTTC. V is TRBV7-6 and J is TRBJ2-7; D ambiguous. Germline CDR1 reads SGHVS; CDR2 reads FNYEAQ. Trimming stripped 0 bases from V and 2 bases from J, with 17 bases between. CDR3 size: 17 residues.

This clone was seen a handful of times. The chain joins TRBV27 to TRBJ1-5; D remains unclear. From germline, CDR1 is MNHEY and CDR2 SMNVEV (reference sequence). The CDR3 runs 14 residues. V lost 3 bases and J lost 3, with 9 bases in between. CDR3: CASSFRGPNQPQHF. The CDR3 DNA sequence: TGTGCCAGCAGTTTCCGGGGTCCCAATCAGCCCCAGCATTTT.

This chain connects TRBV9 to TRBJ2-3; D remains unclear. In germline, CDR1 is SGDLS, CDR2 YYNGEE. The CDR3 runs 15 residues. Trimming took off 3 bases at V and 0 bases at J, with 11 bases between the two ends. The CDR3 region has the DNA TGTGCCAGCAGCGCCGATCCCCTAAGCACAGATACGCAGTATTTT. Its protein product is CASSADPLSTDTQYF.

This clone was seen just once. V usage is TRBV19 and J usage is TRBJ2-5; 8 nucleotides align to TRBD1. With 3 bases clipped from V and 5 bases from J, the junction kept 8 bases outside the gene matches. Per germline, CDR1 LNHDA and CDR2 SQIVND (reference sequence). There are 15 residues in the CDR3. In DNA, the CDR3 is TGTGCCAGTAGTATGGGCAGGGGGCTTGGGGAGACCCAGTACTTC. Translated, it gives CASSMGRGLGETQYF. Full variable domain (missing parts from reference TRBV19 and TRBJ2-5): DGGITQSPKYLFRKEGQNVTLSCEQNLNHDAMYWYRQDPGQGLRLIYYSQIVNDFQKGDIAEGYSVSREKKESFPLTVTSAQKNPTAFYLCASSMGRGLGETQYFGPGTRLLVL.

The chain uses TRBV29-1 and TRBJ2-2, with D perhaps TRBD1 (5 bases). The CDR3 has 14 residues. Per the germline V gene, CDR1 is SQVTM and CDR2 is ANQGSEA. The germline V and J ends were trimmed by 4 bases and 0 bases, with 9 bases remaining between them. The CDR3 DNA sequence: TGCAGCGTTGGACAGATTTCGAACACCGGGGAGCTGTTTTTT. This gives the protein CSVGQISNTGELFF.

The chain employs TRBV4-2 and TRBJ2-2; TRBD2 aligns across 11 bases. Germline V gives CDR1 LGHNA, CDR2 YNFKEQ. The CDR3 has 18 residues. The ends lost 4 bases at V and 5 bases at J; junction bases unmatched: 12. CDR3: CASSPGISGGAGTGELFF. The DNA for the CDR3 is TGTGCCAGCAGCCCTGGGATTAGCGGGGGGGCCGGTACCGGGGAGCTGTTTTTT.

Only a few counts were recorded for this clone. V is TRBV2 and J is TRBJ1-5; the match to TRBD1 covers 8 bases. CDR1 is SNHLY, CDR2 FYNNEI, per germline. The junction had 4 bases not matched to a gene; V was cut back by 8 bases and J by 1 base. The CDR3 is 14 residues long. CDR3 in amino acids: CASETGASNQPQHF. The CDR3 DNA reads as TGTGCCAGCGAGACAGGGGCCAGCAATCAGCCCCAGCATTTT.